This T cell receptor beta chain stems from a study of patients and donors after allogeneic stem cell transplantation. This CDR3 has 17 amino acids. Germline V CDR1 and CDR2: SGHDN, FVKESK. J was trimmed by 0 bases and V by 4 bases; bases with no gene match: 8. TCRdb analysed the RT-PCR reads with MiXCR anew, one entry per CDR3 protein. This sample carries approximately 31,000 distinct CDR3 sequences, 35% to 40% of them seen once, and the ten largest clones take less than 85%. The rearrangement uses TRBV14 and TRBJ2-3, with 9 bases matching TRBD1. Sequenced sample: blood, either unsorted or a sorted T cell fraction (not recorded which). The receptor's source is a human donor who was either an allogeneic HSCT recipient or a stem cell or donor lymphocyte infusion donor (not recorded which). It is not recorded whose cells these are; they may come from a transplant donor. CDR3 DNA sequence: TGTGCCAGCAGCCTACTAACAGGGGGCGCGAGCACAGATACGCAGTATTTT. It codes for CASSLLTGGASTDTQYF.